This T cell receptor (beta chain) was profiled in a study of cytomegalovirus exposure and HLA in healthy donors. The CDR3 has 14 amino acids. Germline lookup yields CDR1 SEHNR and CDR2 FQNEAQ (reference sequence). The V segment lost 8 bases and the J segment 7 bases; nucleotides outside the gene matches: 12. Amplification used 60 Vbeta primers and 13 Jbeta primers. Clones were read by immunoSEQ multiplex PCR, and TCRdb kept only the in-frame ones, dropping some. The table has about 130,000 clones, roughly 80% seen once. The V and J genes are TRBV7-9 and TRBJ2-7; 9 bases match TRBD1. This clonotype originated in a boy between 10 and 17 years old in good health and CMV-seronegative. Sequences were obtained from PBMCs. CDR3: CASSLGQGPFEQYF. CDR3 in DNA: TGTGCCAGCTCCTTGGGACAGGGCCCGTTTGAGCAGTACTTC.